The 7 T cell receptor beta chains given below trace back to one sample, sequenced in a study of neurological immune-mediated disorders. Using its own MiXCR run on the 5' RACE reads, TCRdb lists one record per CDR3 protein. This table has tens of thousands of distinct CDR3 sequences, roughly 3.2% appearing once. Sequencing was done on a sample of PBMCs. These TCRs come from a man aged 35 to 55 with multiple sclerosis.

This clonotype has ten or more counts. The CDR3 spells CASSHQGKENQPQHF. The DNA of the CDR3 is TGTGCCAGCAGTCACCAGGGGAAAGAAAATCAGCCCCAGCATTTT. V and J are TRBV12-3 or TRBV12-4 and TRBJ1-5, with D possibly TRBD1 on 6 matching bases. The CDR3 covers 15 residues. The ends were cut back, 5 bases at V and 4 bases at J, with 15 bases in the middle.

This clonotype was seen at least ten times. V usage is TRBV5-1 and J usage is TRBJ2-7; maybe TRBD1 (7 bases). This CDR3 comprises 14 residues. V lost 4 bases and J lost 2, with 13 bases in between. Germline V gene data show CDR1 as SGHRS and CDR2 as YFSETQ. The CDR3 here is CASSDQGGTYEQYF. Here the CDR3 DNA reads TGCGCCAGCAGCGACCAGGGGGGTACCTACGAGCAGTACTTC.

This clonotype was recorded at least ten times. V and J are TRBV12-3 or TRBV12-4 and TRBJ2-1, with D tentatively TRBD2 (6 bases). The CDR3 is 15 residues long. V dropped 6 bases and J dropped 7 bases, with 19 bases sitting between them. The CDR3 loop is CASSLAGNTGNEQFF. CDR3 sequence (DNA): TGTGCCAGCAGCTTGGCGGGGAATACGGGGAATGAGCAGTTCTTC.

Many counts were recorded for this clonotype. This sequence joins TRBV7-6 and TRBJ2-5; D call uncertain. V dropped 3 bases and J dropped 3 bases, with 8 bases sitting between them. CDR1 and CDR2 (germline): SGHVS, FNYEAQ. CDR3 length equals 13 residues. The DNA for the CDR3 is TGTGCCAGCAGCTTCGACATAAAAGAGACCCAGTACTTC. It codes for CASSFDIKETQYF.

Concerning this clonotype: Given a much more abundant clone one base away, this may be a read error. Since the CDR3 does not end with the conserved phenylalanine or tryptophan, this likely comes from a read error. The chain couples TRBV5-1 to TRBJ2-1, with 9 bases that match TRBD2. The CDR3 contains 15 residues. Germline lookup yields CDR1 SGHRS and CDR2 YFSETQ. The V segment lost 0 bases and the J segment 5 bases; nucleotides outside the gene matches: 3. CDR3 in amino acids: CASSLVLAGNNEQFC. The CDR3 nucleotides read TGCGCCAGCAGCTTGGTCCTAGCGGGAAACAATGAGCAGTTCTGC.

This clonotype was seen repeatedly, ten times or more. At one end, the junction sequence differs from germline, possibly due to a read error. CDR3 sequence reads: CSAESGVDTQYF. The DNA for the CDR3 is TGCAGCGCTGAATCCGGGGTGGATACGCAGTATTTT. This chain joins TRBV29-1 and TRBJ2-3; D perhaps matches TRBD2 (5 bases). CDR3 size: 12 residues. In germline, CDR1 is SQVTM, CDR2 ANQGSEA.

This clonotype was found many times. The V call is TRBV5-6, the J call TRBJ2-3; the D gene is possibly TRBD2 (6 bases). The germline V and J ends were trimmed by 4 bases and 2 bases, with 11 bases remaining between them. This CDR3 spans 14 amino acids. CDR1 and CDR2 (germline): SGHDT, YYEEEE. CDR3 region: CASSGGESTDTQYF. The CDR3 DNA follows: TGTGCCAGCAGCGGAGGGGAATCCACAGATACGCAGTATTTT. The full variable domain, in which reference TRBV5-6 and TRBJ2-3 provide the parts outside the CDR3, is DAGVTQSPTHLIKTRGQQVTLRCSPKSGHDTVSWYQQALGQGPQFIFQYYEEEERQRGNFPDRFSGHQFPNYSSELNVNALLLGDSALYLCASSGGESTDTQYFGPGTRLTVL.